This TCR beta chain was found in a study of CD8 T cells in Susac syndrome. V was pared by 5 bases and J by 7 bases, with 7 bases of the junction left unmatched. This CDR3 is built from 13 residues. Germline V gene data show CDR1 as SNHLY and CDR2 as FYNNEI. The CD8+ and CD4+ T cells were negatively isolated, with the TEMRA cells enriched by FACS. RNA in amounts of roughly 0.5 to 1 ug was reverse transcribed with random hexamers. The CDR3 of TCR beta was amplified by immunoSEQ multiplex PCR across 54 Vbeta and 13 Jbeta. TCRdb recomputed calls from the immunoSEQ multiplex PCR reads with MiXCR, one row per CDR3 protein. The sample has roughly 120,000 distinct CDR3 sequences; around 92% are singletons.

The chain carries TRBV2 and TRBJ1-2; 7 bases map to TRBD1. Sequenced material: CD4+ T cells from PBMCs. The source is a human donor with multiple sclerosis. The DNA of the CDR3 is TGTGCCAGCAGTACACAGGGGTTTGCTGGCTACACCTTC. Protein product: CASSTQGFAGYTF.